This entry lists 30 T cell receptor beta chains sequenced from one sample in a study of cytotoxic CD8 clonotypes in ibrutinib-treated CLL. Assay: immunoSEQ multiplex PCR; the TCRdb copy retains only in-frame clones and omits some. The profile shows hundreds of thousands of clones, about 80% of them singletons. Source: PBMCs, taken before ibrutinib treatment. The receptors shown here come from a human donor with chronic lymphocytic leukemia.

V and J are TRBV9 and TRBJ2-1; D not resolved. This CDR3 has 14 residues. Germline assignment: CDR1 SGDLS and CDR2 YYNGEE. The V gene lost 0 bases and the J gene lost 5 bases, with 9 bases spanning the gap. CDR3 coding DNA: TGTGCCAGCAGCGTAGGCGGAGATAACAATGAGCAGTTCTTC. It translates to CASSVGGDNNEQFF.

This clone was detected a few times. This chain joins TRBV2 and TRBJ1-2; 11 nucleotides align to TRBD1. This CDR3 spans 13 amino acids. With V trimmed by 8 bases and J by 1 base, 0 bases remained unmatched. The germline CDR1 and CDR2 sequences are SNHLY and FYNNEI. The CDR3 here is CASGTGGNYGYTF. The DNA of the CDR3 is TGTGCCAGCGGGACAGGGGGTAACTATGGCTACACCTTC.

With regard to this clone: Within the sample, other DNA sequences also encode this same CDR3. The chain links TRBV19 to TRBJ2-1; 10 bases align to TRBD2. CDR1 and CDR2 from the germline V gene are LNHDA and SQIVND (reference sequence). The junction had 3 bases not matched to a gene; V was cut back by 3 bases and J by 1 base. The length of the CDR3 is 16 residues. The CDR3 DNA sequence: TGTGCCAGTAGTATTCGGACTAGCGGTTCCTACAATGAGCAGTTCTTC. Translated: CASSIRTSGSYNEQFF.

The V and J genes are TRBV7-2 and TRBJ2-7; D remains ambiguous. Deletions cut 5 bases from V and 2 bases from J, with 4 bases between. In germline, CDR1 is SGHTA, CDR2 FQGNSA. The CDR3 covers 11 residues. Written as DNA, the CDR3 is TGTGCCAGCAGCGGTACCTACGAGCAGTACTTC. Residues: CASSGTYEQYF.

CDR3 sequence reads: CASSLEVAPNTEAFF. CDR3 coding DNA: TGTGCCAGCAGCTTAGAAGTAGCCCCGAACACTGAAGCTTTCTTT. J is TRBJ1-1 and V is TRBV11-2; D remains unclear. Trimming shortened V by 0 bases and J by 1 base, and 9 bases separated the two germline ends. There are 15 residues in the CDR3. The germline CDR1 and CDR2 sequences are SGHAT and FQNNGV.

The rearrangement joins TRBV5-8 to TRBJ2-1; weak D call: TRBD2 (6 bases). The germline gives CDR1 SGHTS, CDR2 YDEGEE. The CDR3 sequence is 14 residues long. Deletions cut 1 base from V and 8 bases from J, with 13 bases between. The CDR3 coding sequence is TGTGCCAGCAGCTTGCGACTAGTTCGGGATGAGCAGTTCTTC. It translates to CASSLRLVRDEQFF.

The genes are TRBV27 and TRBJ1-2, with TRBD1 as a possible D gene (6 bases). There are 16 residues in the CDR3. The germline CDR1 and CDR2 sequences are MNHEY and SMNVEV (reference sequence). Trimming cost V 3 bases and J 4 bases, with 18 bases left between them. CDR3 protein: CASSFSAGQRGYGYTF. CDR3 sequence (DNA): TGTGCCAGCAGTTTTTCGGCCGGACAGCGAGGCTATGGCTACACCTTC.

V gene TRBV7-2 combines with J gene TRBJ2-5, with 8 positions matching TRBD1. CDR1 and CDR2 (germline): SGHTA, FQGNSA. V gave up 1 base and J gave up 8 bases; unmatched junction bases: 9. This CDR3 spans 15 amino acids. CDR3 loop: CASSLGMIQGATQYF. The CDR3 DNA follows: TGTGCCAGCAGCTTAGGGATGATCCAGGGGGCAACCCAGTACTTC.

The V and J genes are TRBV2 and TRBJ2-1; 14 bases map to TRBD2. This CDR3 contains 15 residues. V lost 6 bases and J lost 8; bases outside the gene matches: 6. Germline V gene sequence: CDR1 SNHLY, CDR2 FYNNEI. This CDR3 reads CASRPGTSGSYEQFF. DNA of the CDR3: TGTGCCAGCAGACCCGGGACTAGCGGGAGCTATGAGCAGTTCTTC.

V usage is TRBV19 and J usage is TRBJ1-4; D possibly corresponds to TRBD1 (5 bases). The V end was cut by 7 bases, the J end by 7 bases, with 7 bases between. The CDR3 has 11 amino acids. The germline CDR1 and CDR2 sequences are LNHDA and SQIVND (reference sequence). CDR3 bases: TGTGCCAGTAAAGGGGTTGAAAAACTGTTTTTT. This encodes CASKGVEKLFF.

V usage is TRBV29-1 and J usage is TRBJ1-2; D uncertain. The germline V gene encodes CDR1 SQVTM and CDR2 ANQGSEA. This CDR3 contains 10 residues. V gave up 3 bases and J gave up 8 bases, with 7 bases separating them. In nucleotides, the CDR3 is TGCAGCGTTGACCCGGGGGGCTACACCTTC. Translation: CSVDPGGYTF.

The CDR3 is CASSLGLAVRMSSYNEQFF. The CDR3 nucleotides are TGCGCCAGCAGCTTGGGACTAGCGGTGAGAATGAGCTCCTACAATGAGCAGTTCTTC. V and J are TRBV5-1 and TRBJ2-1, with 9 bases aligning to TRBD2. Germline values: CDR1 SGHRS, CDR2 YFSETQ. This CDR3 is 19 amino acids long. The J segment lost 0 bases and the V segment lost 0 bases, leaving 10 bases of the junction unmatched. Variable domain in full (rest from reference TRBV5-1 and TRBJ2-1): KAGVTQTPRYLIKTRGQQVTLSCSPISGHRSVSWYQQTPGQGLQFLFEYFSETQRNKGNFPGRFSGRQFSNSRSEMNVSTLELGDSALYLCASSLGLAVRMSSYNEQFFGPGTRLTVL.

The V gene is TRBV29-1, the J gene TRBJ1-4; D may be TRBD1 (6 bases). The ends were cut back, 6 bases at V and 0 bases at J, with 11 bases in the middle. The CDR3 extends over 14 amino acids. Per germline, CDR1 SQVTM and CDR2 ANQGSEA. The CDR3 sequence is CSVPGTTTNEKLFF. The DNA for the CDR3 is TGCAGCGTCCCCGGGACAACAACTAATGAAAAACTGTTTTTT.

The chain has TRBV13 and TRBJ2-5; 12 bases match TRBD2. This CDR3 is 15 amino acids long. Trimming cost V 5 bases and J 4 bases; bases outside gene matches: 5. Per germline, CDR1 PRHDT and CDR2 FYEKMQ (reference sequence). CDR3 coding DNA: TGTGCCAGCAGCCCATGGGGACTAGCGGGAGAGACCCAGTACTTC. It translates to CASSPWGLAGETQYF.

This rearrangement joins TRBV4-3 to TRBJ1-5; 7 bases are a match to TRBD1. V trimming: 2 bases; J trimming: 7 bases; junction bases outside the gene matches: 11. The germline V gene has CDR1 LGHNA and CDR2 YSLEER. The CDR3 is made up of 16 amino acids. Here the CDR3 DNA reads TGCGCCAGCAGCCAAAGTTGGTACAGGGGAGACCAGCCCCAGCATTTT. Translation: CASSQSWYRGDQPQHF.

The genes are TRBV2 and TRBJ1-2; 10 positions agree with TRBD1. Germline V gene sequence: CDR1 SNHLY, CDR2 FYNNEI. The CDR3 loop spans 16 amino acids. V was pared by 2 bases and J by 5 bases, with 8 bases of the junction left unmatched. The CDR3 is CASSEPGTGVLYGYTF. For the CDR3, the DNA is TGTGCCAGCAGTGAACCCGGGACAGGGGTGCTATATGGCTACACCTTC.

The gene calls are TRBV7-8 and TRBJ2-3; tentative D call: TRBD2 (6 bases). V lost 1 base and J lost 4, with 21 bases in between. Germline CDR1 reads SGHVS; CDR2 reads FQNEAQ. The CDR3 sequence is 18 residues long. In DNA, the CDR3 is TGTGCCAGCAGCTTAGGGGACCCGGGAGCCCCGGGCCCAGATACGCAGTATTTT. Translated: CASSLGDPGAPGPDTQYF.

This clone came up a few times. V and J are TRBV7-9 and TRBJ2-2; D not certain. This CDR3 is built from 14 residues. The germline gives CDR1 SEHNR, CDR2 FQNEAQ (reference sequence). V was clipped by 1 base and J by 4 bases, with 7 bases between them. In DNA form, the CDR3 reads TGTGCCAGCAGCTTAGTGTCGGTCACCGGGGAGCTGTTTTTT. This sequence encodes CASSLVSVTGELFF. Complete variable domain (other parts from reference TRBV7-9 and TRBJ2-2): DTGVSQNPRHKITKRGQNVTFRCDPISEHNRLYWYRQTLGQGPEFLTYFQNEAQLEKSRLLSDRFSAERPKGSFSTLEIQRTEQGDSAMYLCASSLVSVTGELFFGEGSRLTVL.

This rearrangement joins TRBV5-1 to TRBJ2-7; D tentatively fits TRBD1 or TRBD2 (5 bases each). V gave up 5 bases and J gave up 2 bases, with 11 bases separating them. The germline CDR1 and CDR2 sequences are SGHRS and YFSETQ. The CDR3 spans 13 residues. In nucleotides, the CDR3 is TGCGCCAGCAGTCGGGGCTCAACCTACGAGCAGTACTTC. Encoded protein: CASSRGSTYEQYF.

This chain connects TRBV4-1 to TRBJ1-2; D not resolved. The V gene's germline CDR1 is MGHRA and CDR2 YSYEKL. The germline V and J ends were trimmed by 1 base and 4 bases, with 13 bases remaining between them. The CDR3 contains 15 residues. Written as DNA, the CDR3 is TGCGCCAGCAGCCAAGTGGAGGTGAGGAGCTATGGCTACACCTTC. Residues: CASSQVEVRSYGYTF.

The rearrangement uses TRBV27 and TRBJ2-1, with D possibly being TRBD2 (5 bases). V dropped 2 bases and J dropped 0 bases, with 11 bases sitting between them. The CDR3 covers 16 residues. The germline gives CDR1 MNHEY, CDR2 SMNVEV (reference sequence). The CDR3 DNA is TGTGCCAGCAGTTTAGGCACAGCGGTCTCCTACAATGAGCAGTTCTTC. It encodes CASSLGTAVSYNEQFF.

The chain has TRBV18 and TRBJ2-1; TRBD2 matches 9 bases. CDR3 length: 14 residues. Per germline, CDR1 KGHSH and CDR2 LQKENI. V gave up 3 bases and J gave up 4 bases; unmatched junction bases: 1. The CDR3 sequence: CASSPAGGYNEQFF. CDR3 coding DNA: TGTGCCAGCTCACCCGCGGGAGGGTACAATGAGCAGTTCTTC.

V usage is TRBV30 and J usage is TRBJ2-6; D gene uncertain. Trimming removed 4 bases at V and 3 bases at J, with 4 bases between. The germline gives CDR1 GTSNPN, CDR2 SVGIG (reference sequence). The CDR3 is 12 residues long. The CDR3 DNA reads as TGTGCCTGGACAGTTGGGGCCAACGTCCTGACTTTC. Translated: CAWTVGANVLTF.

The chain is built from TRBV15 and TRBJ1-1; the D gene is possibly TRBD1 (6 bases). The CDR3 contains 14 residues. V was pared by 3 bases and J by 5 bases, with 13 bases between. Germline V CDR1 and CDR2: LNHNV, YYDKDF (reference sequence). CDR3: CATSSLGALTEAFF. The CDR3 DNA reads as TGTGCCACCAGCAGCCTGGGGGCCTTAACTGAAGCTTTCTTT.

The chain is built from TRBV28 and TRBJ1-5; perhaps TRBD1 as D (5 bases). Trimming took off 3 bases at V and 1 base at J, with 19 bases between the two ends. This CDR3 is built from 18 residues. The V gene's germline CDR1 is MDHEN and CDR2 SYDVKM. This CDR3 reads CASSFSGTGFVSNQPQHF. The CDR3 nucleotides read TGTGCCAGCAGTTTTTCAGGGACGGGATTTGTCAGCAATCAGCCCCAGCATTTT.

The chain is built from TRBV5-6 and TRBJ2-7; D is unclear. The CDR3 has 13 amino acids. Trimming pared 1 base from V and 3 bases from J, leaving 8 bases between. Germline assignment: CDR1 SGHDT and CDR2 YYEEEE. CDR3 region: CASSLSPFYEQYF. The CDR3 DNA is TGTGCCAGCAGCTTGTCCCCATTCTACGAGCAGTACTTC.

V and J are TRBV29-1 and TRBJ1-1, with unresolved D. The CDR3 extends over 15 amino acids. V shed 0 bases and J shed 6 bases, with 17 bases lying between them. Per germline, CDR1 SQVTM and CDR2 ANQGSEA. Written as DNA, the CDR3 is TGCAGCGTTGAAGACCGGGGTGGGGTCCTTCCTGAAGCTTTCTTT. Its protein product is CSVEDRGGVLPEAFF.

V and J are TRBV9 and TRBJ2-5; the match to TRBD1 covers 7 bases. The CDR3 runs 13 residues. Trimming cost V 3 bases and J 1 base; bases outside gene matches: 0. Germline CDR1 is SGDLS and CDR2 is YYNGEE. The CDR3 is CASSAGGQETQYF. CDR3 in DNA: TGTGCCAGCAGCGCAGGGGGCCAAGAGACCCAGTACTTC.

CDR3 nucleotides: TGTGCCAGCAGCTCGTGGGTTTGGGGCGAGCAGTACTTC. This codes for CASSSWVWGEQYF. V gene TRBV5-6 combines with J gene TRBJ2-7; no clear D gene. Germline V gene lookup returns CDR1 SGHDT and CDR2 YYEEEE. The CDR3 has 13 amino acids. V lost 3 bases and J lost 6, with 13 bases in between.

V is TRBV6-5 and J is TRBJ1-1; the D is unclear. V lost 6 bases to trimming and J lost 8 bases, with 10 bases between them. This CDR3 is 11 amino acids long. Germline loops: CDR1 MNHEY, CDR2 SVGAGI. The chain's CDR3 is CASSRFGEAFF. The CDR3 nucleotides are TGTGCCAGCAGCCGATTCGGCGAAGCTTTCTTT.